These 18 T cell receptor beta chains were sequenced from one sample in a study of shared clonotypes between healthy human individuals. Libraries were prepared by immunoSEQ multiplex PCR; TCRdb keeps only in-frame clonotypes and omits some of them. The top ten hold approximately 11% of the sample, which has about half a million clones, over 70% seen once. Material for sequencing was PBMCs. The source is a woman in her thirties or forties in good health. Some clones in this sample may be carry-over from other donors' samples.

V is TRBV28 and J is TRBJ1-1, with TRBD1 matching over 10 bases. This CDR3 region has 14 residues. Germline V gene sequence: CDR1 MDHEN, CDR2 SYDVKM. J was trimmed by 4 bases and V by 6 bases; bases with no gene match: 5. The CDR3 protein is CASSLTGGVTEAFF. CDR3 in DNA: TGTGCCAGCAGCCTGACAGGGGGCGTCACTGAAGCTTTCTTT. The entire variable domain, with the rest obtained from reference TRBV28 and TRBJ1-1, is as follows: DVKVTQSSRYLVKRTGEKVFLECVQDMDHENMFWYRQDPGLGLRLIYFSYDVKMKEKGDIPEGYSVSREKKERFSLILESASTNQTSMYLCASSLTGGVTEAFFGQGTRLTVV.

In its sample, this clone was seen a few times. The chain joins TRBV7-2 to TRBJ2-7; 10 bases are shared with TRBD2. V dropped 2 bases and J dropped 4; count of bases not matched to a gene: 5. The CDR3 has 15 amino acids. Germline V gene sequence: CDR1 SGHTA, CDR2 FQGNSA. The CDR3 DNA reads TGTGCCAGCAGCTTATTCTCTAGCGGGAGTTACGAGCAGTACTTC. Translating it yields CASSLFSSGSYEQYF.

Remarks on this clone: The identical CDR3 is also encoded by other nucleotide sequences in the sample. The V call is TRBV5-1, the J call TRBJ1-1; 10 positions match TRBD1. J was trimmed by 0 bases and V by 3 bases; bases with no gene match: 5. CDR3 length: 16 residues. The germline gives CDR1 SGHRS, CDR2 YFSETQ. The CDR3 bases are TGCGCCAGCAGCTCCGGGACAGGGGTTCTGAACACTGAAGCTTTCTTT. Protein product: CASSSGTGVLNTEAFF.

The chain has TRBV21-1 and TRBJ1-1; the table assigns TRBD1, which was not confirmed against the DNA. TRBV21-1 is given as a pseudogene. The CDR3 is 14 residues long. The CDR3 DNA is TGTGCCAGCAGCCCCTGGGGGCTGGACACTGAAGCTTTCTTT. Translation: CASSPWGLDTEAFF.

This chain connects TRBV9 to TRBJ1-4; no firm D call. Trimming took off 0 bases at V and 8 bases at J, with 14 bases between the two ends. Germline V gene sequence: CDR1 SGDLS, CDR2 YYNGEE. CDR3 length: 15 residues. CDR3 region: CASSVGRTLGEKLFF. CDR3 bases: TGTGCCAGCAGCGTAGGGCGGACCCTCGGGGAAAAACTGTTTTTT. The whole variable domain, filled in from reference TRBV9 and TRBJ1-4, reads DSGVTQTPKHLITATGQRVTLRCSPRSGDLSVYWYQQSLDQGLQFLIQYYNGEERAKGNILERFSAQQFPDLHSELNLSSLELGDSALYFCASSVGRTLGEKLFFGSGTQLSVL.

This clone was seen at least ten times. Different DNA sequences within this sample yield the same CDR3. The rearrangement links TRBV4-1 to TRBJ2-7; a weak D match, TRBD1 (5 bases). Germline V gene lookup returns CDR1 MGHRA and CDR2 YSYEKL. Trimming took off 2 bases at V and 6 bases at J, with 5 bases between the two ends. This CDR3 region has 11 residues. CDR3 protein: CASSQQGEQYF. CDR3 bases: TGCGCCAGCAGCCAACAGGGCGAGCAGTACTTC.

Only a few counts were recorded for this clone. The chain couples TRBV7-2 to TRBJ1-1, with 7 bases that match TRBD1. Germline CDR1 SGHTA, CDR2 FQGNSA. V gave up 8 bases and J gave up 2 bases; unmatched junction bases: 11. This CDR3 has 15 residues. CDR3 coding DNA: TGTGCCAGCGTGTTTGGGGACAGACGAAACACTGAAGCTTTCTTT. It is translated as CASVFGDRRNTEAFF.

The V gene is TRBV28, the J gene TRBJ1-2, with D perhaps matching TRBD1 (6 bases). The V gene's germline CDR1 is MDHEN and CDR2 SYDVKM. The CDR3 spans 14 residues. Trimming removed 3 bases at V and 6 bases at J, with 14 bases between. This CDR3 reads CASSLRQATHGYTF. DNA of the CDR3: TGTGCCAGCAGTTTGAGACAGGCGACACATGGCTACACCTTC.

J is TRBJ2-1 and V is TRBV2, with 10 bases aligning to TRBD2. The CDR3 extends over 13 amino acids. Per germline, CDR1 SNHLY and CDR2 FYNNEI. Germline trimming cut 5 bases from V and 6 bases from J; bases unmatched to any gene: 1. CDR3 sequence: CASSSGRANEQFF. In DNA, the CDR3 is TGTGCCAGCAGTAGCGGGAGGGCCAATGAGCAGTTCTTC.

J is TRBJ2-3 and V is TRBV5-1; D not certain. This CDR3 region has 14 residues. Germline V gives CDR1 SGHRS, CDR2 YFSETQ. Trimming stripped 7 bases from V and 6 bases from J, with 18 bases between. The CDR3 sequence: CASDAASVGDTQYF. CDR3 DNA sequence: TGCGCCAGCGACGCAGCTAGTGTCGGGGATACGCAGTATTTT.

V and J are TRBV28 and TRBJ2-7; 7 nucleotides match TRBD1. J gave up 4 bases and V 6 bases, and 15 bases lay outside the gene matches. The CDR3 is 16 residues long. The germline V gene encodes CDR1 MDHEN and CDR2 SYDVKM. CDR3 in amino acids: CASSSLSGGVTYEQYF. As DNA, the CDR3 is TGTGCCAGCAGCAGCCTTTCAGGGGGAGTAACTTACGAGCAGTACTTC.

Points on this clone: It differs at one base from a far larger clone, so likely a read error. Other DNA sequences in this specimen translate into the identical CDR3. The rearrangement links TRBV30 to TRBJ2-5; D not certain. The CDR3 runs to 14 residues. Germline CDR1 GTSNPN, CDR2 SVGIG (reference sequence). The CDR3 sequence is CAWSVRARRETQYF. Here the CDR3 DNA reads TGTGCATGGAGTGTTAGAGCGCGGCGAGAGACCCAGTACTTC.

The V gene is TRBV29-1, the J gene TRBJ2-5, with 9 bases fitting TRBD2. The CDR3 runs 15 residues. Losses at the gene ends were 3 bases for V and 3 bases for J; bases not matched to a gene: 8. CDR1 is SQVTM, CDR2 ANQGSEA, per germline. The CDR3 protein is CSVDVAGVTEETQYF. As DNA, the CDR3 is TGCAGCGTTGACGTAGCGGGGGTAACAGAAGAGACCCAGTACTTC. The variable domain in full, completed from reference TRBV29-1 and TRBJ2-5, reads SAVISQKPSRDICQRGTSLTIQCQVDSQVTMMFWYRQQPGQSLTLIATANQGSEATYESGFVIDKFPISRPNLTFSTLTVSNMSPEDSSIYLCSVDVAGVTEETQYFGPGTRLLVL.

This chain connects TRBV7-9 to TRBJ2-7, with D perhaps TRBD2 (6 bases). V was cut by 5 bases and J by 3 bases, with 23 bases left in between. The germline V gene has CDR1 SEHNR and CDR2 FQNEAQ (reference sequence). This CDR3 contains 17 residues. CDR3 sequence: CASSRGTAYLSRYEQYF. The CDR3 nucleotides are TGTGCCAGCAGCCGAGGGACTGCTTACCTCTCCCGCTACGAGCAGTACTTC.

This chain's CDR3 is CASTGEGTKNIQYF. In DNA form, the CDR3 reads TGCGCCAGCACGGGGGAGGGGACCAAAAACATTCAGTACTTC. The J gene is TRBJ2-4, the V gene TRBV5-1, with 7 positions matching TRBD2. V lost 6 bases and J lost 2; bases outside the gene matches: 5. CDR1 SGHRS and CDR2 YFSETQ come from the germline V gene. The CDR3 contains 14 residues.

This clone occurred a few times. The chain is built from TRBV27 and TRBJ2-1; 7 nucleotides match TRBD2. Germline values: CDR1 MNHEY, CDR2 SMNVEV (reference sequence). There are 14 residues in the CDR3. V trimming: 4 bases; J trimming: 5 bases; junction bases outside the gene matches: 5. CDR3 amino acids: CASSWAGADNEQFF. The CDR3 DNA is TGTGCCAGCAGTTGGGCGGGAGCGGACAATGAGCAGTTCTTC.

The J gene is TRBJ2-1, the V gene TRBV28; TRBD2 matches 12 bases. Per the germline V gene, CDR1 is MDHEN and CDR2 is SYDVKM. Trimming removed 6 bases from V and 1 base from J; junction bases left unmatched: 13. This CDR3 is 19 amino acids long. CDR3 nucleotide sequence: TGTGCCAGCAGGCAGACCGGGACTAGCGGGCGAGGATCCTACAATGAGCAGTTCTTC. As protein: CASRQTGTSGRGSYNEQFF.

On this clone: This may arise from a read error, as a much more abundant clone is one base away. At the DNA level, this CDR3 is encoded by other sequences in the same sample as well. The chain employs TRBV5-4 and TRBJ2-1; D is possibly TRBD2 (6 bases). Trimming cost V 4 bases and J 10 bases, with 21 bases left between them. Germline V gene lookup returns CDR1 SGHNT and CDR2 YYREEE (reference sequence). The CDR3 is 15 amino acids. CDR3 residues: CASSPRMAGLHEQFF. As DNA, the CDR3 is TGTGCCAGCAGCCCCCGGATGGCGGGATTACACGAGCAGTTCTTC.